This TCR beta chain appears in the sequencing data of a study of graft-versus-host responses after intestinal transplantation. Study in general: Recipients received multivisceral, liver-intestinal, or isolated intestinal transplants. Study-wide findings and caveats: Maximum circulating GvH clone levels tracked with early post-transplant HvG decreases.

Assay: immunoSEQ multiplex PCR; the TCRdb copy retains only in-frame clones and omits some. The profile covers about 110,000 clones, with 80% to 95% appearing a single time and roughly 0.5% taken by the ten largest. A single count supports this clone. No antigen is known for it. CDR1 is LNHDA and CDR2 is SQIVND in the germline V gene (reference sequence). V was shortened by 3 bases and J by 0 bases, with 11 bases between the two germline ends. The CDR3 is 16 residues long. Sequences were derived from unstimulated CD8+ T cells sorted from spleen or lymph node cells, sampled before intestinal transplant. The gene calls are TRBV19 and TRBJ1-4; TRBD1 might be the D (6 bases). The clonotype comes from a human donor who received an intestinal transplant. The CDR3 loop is CASSMGGQPTNEKLFF. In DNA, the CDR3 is TGTGCCAGTAGTATGGGAGGACAGCCAACTAATGAAAAACTGTTTTTT.